These 13 T cell receptor beta chains were all obtained from the same sample, sequenced in a study of siplizumab effects on memory and regulatory T cells. Using immunoSEQ multiplex PCR, the repertoire was profiled, and TCRdb retains in-frame clones only, with some absent. This table has over 95,000 clones, around 95% appearing once. Sequencing was carried out using non-Treg CD4+ T cells sorted from blood. These receptors came from a human donor in good health.

The J gene is TRBJ2-7, the V gene TRBV2; D gene unclear. The CDR3 has 14 residues. The germline V gene has CDR1 SNHLY and CDR2 FYNNEI. The V end was cut by 2 bases, the J end by 1 base, with 9 bases between. The CDR3 here is CASSERYGSYEQYF. The CDR3 DNA reads TGTGCCAGCAGTGAAAGGTATGGATCCTACGAGCAGTACTTC.

The chain has TRBV6-5 and TRBJ2-7; D possibly matches TRBD1 or TRBD2 (5 bases each). V was cut by 5 bases and J by 6 bases, with 20 bases left in between. This CDR3 has 15 residues. Germline assignment: CDR1 MNHEY and CDR2 SVGAGI. The CDR3 DNA follows: TGTGCCAGCAGTACCCGTAATCGGGGCCTCCTCGAGCAGTACTTC. Translated: CASSTRNRGLLEQYF.

Here the CDR3 reads CASSRGTSGVYEQYF. DNA of the CDR3: TGTGCCAGCAGCAGAGGGACTAGCGGGGTCTACGAGCAGTACTTC. This chain uses TRBV21-1 with TRBJ2-7; TRBD2, the table's D call, lacks a check against the DNA. TRBV21-1 is assigned pseudogene status. The CDR3 extends over 15 amino acids.

The genes are TRBV5-1 and TRBJ1-1; D not certain. Per the germline V gene, CDR1 is SGHRS and CDR2 is YFSETQ. This CDR3 contains 15 residues. With 0 bases removed from V and 1 base from J, the gap between germline ends came to 10 bases. The CDR3 loop is CASSLAALGNTEAFF. The CDR3 DNA sequence: TGCGCCAGCAGCTTGGCTGCACTCGGGAACACTGAAGCTTTCTTT. Combining the CDR3 with reference TRBV5-1 and TRBJ1-1 gives the whole variable domain KAGVTQTPRYLIKTRGQQVTLSCSPISGHRSVSWYQQTPGQGLQFLFEYFSETQRNKGNFPGRFSGRQFSNSRSEMNVSTLELGDSALYLCASSLAALGNTEAFFGQGTRLTVV.

The CDR3 sequence: CASREDGRNTIYF. The CDR3 region has the DNA TGTGCCAGCAGGGAGGACGGAAGAAACACCATATATTTT. The chain uses TRBV6-8 and TRBJ1-3; D call uncertain. This CDR3 is built from 13 residues. The germline CDR1 and CDR2 sequences are MNHGY and SAAAGT. Trimming took off 6 bases at V and 5 bases at J, with 11 bases between the two ends.

CDR3 coding DNA: TGTGCCAGTAGTCGGACAGGGTTAGCCGGGGAGCTGTTTTTT. This translates into CASSRTGLAGELFF. The V gene is TRBV19, the J gene TRBJ2-2; 8 bases are shared with TRBD1. Trimming took 5 bases from V and 6 from J; bases not matched to a gene: 5. Germline V CDR1 and CDR2: LNHDA, SQIVND (reference sequence). The CDR3 spans 14 residues. Drawing the rest from reference TRBV19 and TRBJ2-2, the complete variable domain is DGGITQSPKYLFRKEGQNVTLSCEQNLNHDAMYWYRQDPGQGLRLIYYSQIVNDFQKGDIAEGYSVSREKKESFPLTVTSAQKNPTAFYLCASSRTGLAGELFFGEGSRLTVL.

This chain uses TRBV13 with TRBJ1-1; no clear D gene. Deletions cut 4 bases from V and 1 base from J, with 13 bases between. This CDR3 has 15 amino acids. Germline V lookup: CDR1 PRHDT, CDR2 FYEKMQ (reference sequence). The CDR3 DNA reads TGTGCCAGCAGCTACCGACACCAACGGAACACTGAAGCTTTCTTT. This encodes CASSYRHQRNTEAFF.

The chain combines TRBV23-1 with TRBJ1-4, with 7 bases identical to TRBD1. TRBV23-1 is noted as an ORF with a role that remains uncertain. The CDR3 runs 17 residues. The J segment lost 7 bases and the V segment lost 1 base, leaving 12 bases of the junction unmatched. CDR3 in DNA: TGCGCCAGCAGTCAATTACCAAGGGGGCCTCGGGGTGAAAAACTGTTTTTT. Its translation is CASSQLPRGPRGEKLFF.

The chain couples TRBV30 to TRBJ1-4; D perhaps matches TRBD1 (5 bases). V gave up 1 base and J gave up 7 bases, with 10 bases separating them. CDR3 size: 13 residues. Per the germline V gene, CDR1 is GTSNPN and CDR2 is SVGIG (reference sequence). The CDR3 coding sequence is TGTGCCTGGAGTGACGGGGGGGGTGAAAAACTGTTTTTT. It specifies CAWSDGGGEKLFF. Using reference TRBV30 and TRBJ1-4 for the parts outside the CDR3, the full variable domain is SQTIHQWPATLVQPVGSPLSLECTVEGTSNPNLYWYRQAAGRGLQLLFYSVGIGQISSEVPQNLSASRPQDRQFILSSKKLLLSDSGFYLCAWSDGGGEKLFFGSGTQLSVL.

This clone showed up just once. This chain connects TRBV19 to TRBJ1-1; TRBD1 might be the D (6 bases). Trimming left V 6 bases short and J 4 bases short, with 18 bases between. Germline V gene sequence: CDR1 LNHDA, CDR2 SQIVND (reference sequence). This CDR3 is 15 amino acids long. The CDR3 region has the DNA TGTGCCAGTAGGGTAAACAGGGAATCGAGCACTGAAGCTTTCTTT. It specifies CASRVNRESSTEAFF. Complete variable domain (other parts from reference TRBV19 and TRBJ1-1): DGGITQSPKYLFRKEGQNVTLSCEQNLNHDAMYWYRQDPGQGLRLIYYSQIVNDFQKGDIAEGYSVSREKKESFPLTVTSAQKNPTAFYLCASRVNRESSTEAFFGQGTRLTVV.

The chain couples TRBV19 to TRBJ2-3, with TRBD2 matching over 10 bases. The CDR3 is 16 amino acids. The V segment lost 3 bases and the J segment 5 bases; nucleotides outside the gene matches: 8. CDR1 LNHDA and CDR2 SQIVND come from the germline V gene (reference sequence). The CDR3 loop reads CASSMAASGGQDTQYF. CDR3 coding DNA: TGTGCCAGTAGTATGGCCGCTAGCGGGGGACAAGATACGCAGTATTTT.

The chain couples TRBV28 to TRBJ1-2; D uncertain. Per germline, CDR1 MDHEN and CDR2 SYDVKM. V was shortened by 4 bases and J by 4 bases, with 13 bases between the two germline ends. CDR3 size: 14 residues. For the CDR3, the DNA is TGTGCCAGCAGTTCAACCGGGATCCTCTATGGCTACACCTTC. Its translation is CASSSTGILYGYTF.

The J gene is TRBJ2-5, the V gene TRBV6-6, with D unclear. Deletions cut 6 bases from V and 5 bases from J, with 13 bases between. Germline V CDR1 and CDR2: MNHNY, SVGAGI (reference sequence). CDR3 length: 13 amino acids. The CDR3 sequence is CASRSNGIETQYF. The CDR3 coding sequence is TGTGCCAGCAGATCCAATGGGATTGAGACCCAGTACTTC.